Presented here are 24 T cell receptor beta chains from one specimen sequenced in a study of CD8 T cells in Susac syndrome. Random hexamers primed reverse transcription of about 0.45 to 1 ug RNA. TCRdb ran MiXCR on the immunoSEQ multiplex PCR reads and lists one entry per CDR3 protein. The table lists over 130,000 distinct CDR3 sequences, roughly 95% of them singletons, with over 0.09% in the top ten. Sequencing input: CD4+ T cells from PBMCs. The receptors derive from a human donor with multiple sclerosis.

The chain links TRBV29-1 to TRBJ1-1; no clear D. The ends were cut back, 3 bases at V and 4 bases at J, with 6 bases in the middle. Per the germline V gene, CDR1 is SQVTM and CDR2 is ANQGSEA. The CDR3 runs to 11 residues. This CDR3 is CSVDGSTEAFF. DNA of the CDR3: TGCAGCGTTGACGGGTCCACTGAAGCTTTCTTT.

The V gene is TRBV7-8, the J gene TRBJ2-1; possibly TRBD1 for D (5 bases). V shed 5 bases and J shed 10 bases, with 18 bases lying between them. The germline V gene encodes CDR1 SGHVS and CDR2 FQNEAQ. This CDR3 spans 14 amino acids. DNA for the CDR3: TGTGCCAGCAGCAGAGGACGGACACCAGCGGAGCAGTTCTTC. Its protein is CASSRGRTPAEQFF.

Only one count was recorded for this clonotype. This rearrangement joins TRBV6-1 to TRBJ2-6; D perhaps matches TRBD1 (5 bases). V was pared by 3 bases and J by 7 bases, with 10 bases between. Germline assignment: CDR1 MNHNS and CDR2 SASEGT. This CDR3 is built from 14 residues. The CDR3 bases are TGTGCCAGCAGTGACCAGGGCCGAGCCAACGTCCTGACTTTC. Translating gives CASSDQGRANVLTF.

This rearrangement joins TRBV12-3 or TRBV12-4 to TRBJ1-2, with D uncertain. V gave up 1 base and J gave up 12 bases, with 18 bases separating them. The CDR3 runs 14 residues. CDR3 protein: CASSLVTQAPVNTF. The CDR3 nucleotides are TGTGCCAGCAGTTTAGTCACCCAGGCCCCGGTGAACACCTTC.

The V and J genes are TRBV7-2 and TRBJ2-3; the D gene is possibly TRBD2 (5 bases). This CDR3 is 16 amino acids long. The V gene's germline CDR1 is SGHTA and CDR2 FQGNSA. V lost 7 bases and J lost 1, with 18 bases in between. This CDR3 is CASTLLPSAGTDTQYF. The CDR3 nucleotides read TGTGCCAGCACCCTACTCCCCTCAGCGGGCACAGATACGCAGTATTTT.

This rearrangement joins TRBV29-1 to TRBJ1-2; D unresolved. Trimming stripped 3 bases from V and 7 bases from J, with 6 bases between. Germline V gene lookup returns CDR1 SQVTM and CDR2 ANQGSEA. This CDR3 has 10 amino acids. CDR3: CSVEQVGYTF. CDR3 DNA: TGCAGCGTTGAGCAGGTTGGCTACACCTTC. Filled out from reference TRBV29-1 and TRBJ1-2, the complete variable domain reads SAVISQKPSRDICQRGTSLTIQCQVDSQVTMMFWYRQQPGQSLTLIATANQGSEATYESGFVIDKFPISRPNLTFSTLTVSNMSPEDSSIYLCSVEQVGYTFGSGTRLTVV.

The V and J genes are TRBV29-1 and TRBJ1-1; tentatively, D is TRBD1 (6 bases). V lost 3 bases and J 2 bases, leaving 16 bases between the germline ends. Per the germline V gene, CDR1 is SQVTM and CDR2 is ANQGSEA. The length of the CDR3 is 15 residues. CDR3 region: CSVELAGAFNTEAFF. The CDR3, as DNA: TGCAGCGTTGAGTTGGCGGGGGCCTTTAACACTGAAGCTTTCTTT.

The J gene is TRBJ2-7, the V gene TRBV18; the D gene is possibly TRBD1 (6 bases). The V gene lost 6 bases and the J gene lost 5 bases, with 17 bases spanning the gap. The CDR3 totals 14 residues. Germline lookup yields CDR1 KGHSH and CDR2 LQKENI. The CDR3 reads CASSLRTDPNEQYF. The CDR3 DNA reads as TGTGCCAGCTCCCTGAGGACAGATCCCAACGAGCAGTACTTC.

The CDR3 region is CASSQWGPGAVSSYNEQFF. CDR3 bases: TGCGCCAGCAGCCAATGGGGTCCCGGGGCGGTGAGCTCCTACAATGAGCAGTTCTTC. The rearrangement uses TRBV4-3 and TRBJ2-1; D may correspond to TRBD1 or TRBD2 (5 bases each). Trimming pared 2 bases from V and 0 bases from J, leaving 20 bases between. The CDR3 is 19 residues long. CDR1 is LGHNA and CDR2 is YSLEER in the germline V gene.

The chain uses TRBV15 and TRBJ1-4, with D uncertain. The V gene's germline CDR1 is LNHNV and CDR2 YYDKDF (reference sequence). V lost 0 bases, J lost 8 bases, and 7 bases lay in between. The CDR3 loop spans 13 amino acids. CDR3 loop: CATSRDPGEKLFF. For the CDR3, the DNA is TGTGCCACCAGCAGAGATCCGGGAGAAAAACTGTTTTTT.

V usage is TRBV27 and J usage is TRBJ2-7, with TRBD2 matching over 9 bases. V was clipped by 4 bases and J by 5 bases; unmatched bases: 9. The length of the CDR3 is 15 residues. Germline-derived CDR1 and CDR2 are MNHEY and SMNVEV (reference sequence). CDR3 nucleotide sequence: TGTGCCAGCAGTTCCCTTAGCGGGGGAATCGACGAGCAGTACTTC. Translated: CASSSLSGGIDEQYF.

The chain has TRBV28 and TRBJ1-2; tentatively, D is TRBD1 (6 bases). The CDR3 contains 15 residues. Per the germline V gene, CDR1 is MDHEN and CDR2 is SYDVKM. Trimming shortened V by 6 bases and J by 4 bases, and 18 bases separated the two germline ends. CDR3: CASSPRGGRVYGYTF. DNA for the CDR3: TGTGCCAGCAGCCCCCGAGGGGGGCGGGTCTATGGCTACACCTTC.

The chain is built from TRBV30 and TRBJ1-2; D not resolved. V lost 4 bases to trimming and J lost 6 bases, with 18 bases between them. The CDR3 covers 14 residues. CDR1 is GTSNPN, CDR2 SVGIG, per germline (reference sequence). CDR3 DNA sequence: TGTGCCTGGACCTACAAGGGAGGAACGGATGGCTACACCTTC. It yields the protein CAWTYKGGTDGYTF.

The rearrangement uses TRBV5-6 and TRBJ2-7, with D uncertain. Trimming took 0 bases from V and 4 from J, leaving 8 bases between them. This CDR3 contains 13 residues. Germline CDR1 reads SGHDT; CDR2 reads YYEEEE. This CDR3 reads CASSLAPGYEQYF. The CDR3 nucleotides are TGTGCCAGCAGCTTGGCCCCCGGGTACGAGCAGTACTTC.

V usage is TRBV3-1 and J usage is TRBJ2-3; TRBD2 aligns across 11 bases. Trimming at V came to 0 bases and at J to 5 bases, leaving 10 bases not matched to a gene. The germline gives CDR1 LGHDT, CDR2 YNNKEL (reference sequence). This CDR3 spans 18 amino acids. This CDR3 is CASSQDPVSLAGGDTQYF. In DNA, the CDR3 is TGTGCCAGCAGCCAAGATCCGGTGAGTCTAGCGGGAGGAGATACGCAGTATTTT.

The rearrangement links TRBV29-1 to TRBJ2-3; D call uncertain. The germline V and J ends were trimmed by 1 base and 0 bases, with 11 bases remaining between them. The CDR3 spans 15 residues. Germline loops: CDR1 SQVTM, CDR2 ANQGSEA. CDR3 sequence (DNA): TGCAGCGTTGAAGGGGGTGCGGCTAGCACAGATACGCAGTATTTT. Amino acid sequence: CSVEGGAASTDTQYF.

The chain joins TRBV30 to TRBJ1-5; 8 bases are shared with TRBD1. Germline V gene sequence: CDR1 GTSNPN, CDR2 SVGIG (reference sequence). V was pared by 2 bases and J by 3 bases, with 3 bases of the junction left unmatched. The CDR3 spans 14 residues. As DNA, the CDR3 is TGTGCCTGGAGTCTGGGACAGGACAATCAGCCCCAGCATTTT. Amino acids: CAWSLGQDNQPQHF.

The rearrangement uses TRBV6-5 and TRBJ2-7, with D possibly matching TRBD2 (6 bases). V gave up 2 bases and J gave up 2 bases, with 19 bases separating them. Germline CDR1 reads MNHEY; CDR2 reads SVGAGI. The CDR3 spans 17 residues. The CDR3 loop reads CASSYRSSGARTYEQYF. For the CDR3, the DNA is TGTGCCAGCAGTTACCGCTCATCGGGAGCCCGAACCTACGAGCAGTACTTC.

The chain employs TRBV29-1 and TRBJ2-1; weak D call: TRBD2 (5 bases). Trimming removed 6 bases at V and 2 bases at J, with 11 bases between. The germline CDR1 and CDR2 sequences are SQVTM and ANQGSEA. This CDR3 region has 13 residues. CDR3 amino acids: CSVPKGAYNEQFF. The CDR3 DNA is TGCAGCGTCCCTAAGGGAGCCTACAATGAGCAGTTCTTC.

The rearrangement links TRBV7-2 to TRBJ2-1; 9 bases fit TRBD2. Germline V gene lookup returns CDR1 SGHTA and CDR2 FQGNSA. V gave up 5 bases and J gave up 3 bases; unmatched junction bases: 14. The CDR3 sequence is 18 residues long. DNA of the CDR3: TGTGCCAGCAGCCCCGTGGTAGCGGGGGAGACTGACTACAATGAGCAGTTCTTC. Amino acid sequence: CASSPVVAGETDYNEQFF.

The chain is built from TRBV7-9 and TRBJ2-2; TRBD2 might be the D (6 bases). The CDR3 runs 11 residues. CDR1 and CDR2 from the germline V gene are SEHNR and FQNEAQ (reference sequence). The V gene lost 11 bases and the J gene lost 3 bases, with 7 bases spanning the gap. The CDR3 is CAWGDTGELFF. In DNA form, the CDR3 reads TGTGCCTGGGGGGACACCGGGGAGCTGTTTTTT.

CDR3 DNA: TGCAGTGCCCCTCTACAGGGTCCCTATACTGGCTACACCTTC. Its protein product is CSAPLQGPYTGYTF. This chain joins TRBV20-1 and TRBJ1-2; TRBD1 is a possible D gene (6 bases). Deletions cut 6 bases from V and 7 bases from J, with 21 bases between. Looked up from germline, CDR1 is DFQATT and CDR2 is SNEGSKA (reference sequence). The CDR3 is 14 residues long.

V is TRBV3-1 and J is TRBJ2-3, with 7 bases matching TRBD2. The CDR3 spans 14 residues. J was trimmed by 1 base and V by 3 bases; bases with no gene match: 1. Germline loops: CDR1 LGHDT, CDR2 YNNKEL (reference sequence). CDR3 in DNA: TGTGCCAGCAGCCAGAGCGGGGGCACAGATACGCAGTATTTT. Translation: CASSQSGGTDTQYF.

V gene TRBV29-1 combines with J gene TRBJ2-1; TRBD2 might be the D (5 bases). Germline V gene sequence: CDR1 SQVTM, CDR2 ANQGSEA. The CDR3 has 14 amino acids. V was shortened by 5 bases and J by 2 bases, with 13 bases between the two germline ends. CDR3 DNA sequence: TGCAGCGTTTCCAGCGGCGCCGCCTACAATGAGCAGTTCTTC. It yields the protein CSVSSGAAYNEQFF.